One T cell receptor (beta chain) is described in this entry. The source of the sample is a study of long-term antiretroviral therapy in people with HIV. The libraries were made with immunoSEQ v3.0 at survey level. The assay was immunoSEQ multiplex PCR, and TCRdb's table has in-frame clones only and misses some. The sample contains about 13,000 clones, over 65% of which appear only once. V was pared by 4 bases and J by 0 bases, with 5 bases between. CDR1 and CDR2 from the germline V gene are SGHDT and YYEEEE. The CDR3 contains 14 residues. The chain employs TRBV5-6 and TRBJ2-6; D not resolved. Sequenced material: unsorted PBMCs, taken 1.3 years before starting antiretroviral therapy. The sequence was obtained from a man in his forties with HIV. CDR3: CASSGISGANVLTF. The CDR3 bases are TGTGCCAGCAGCGGGATCTCTGGGGCCAACGTCCTGACTTTC.